One sample yielded the 19 T cell receptor beta chains listed below, sequenced in a study of T cells in Graves' hyperthyroidism and ophthalmopathy. Amplified TCR beta CDR3 regions came from RNA transcripts. The primer set for the first-round RT-PCR of the TCR CDR3 was HTBI. TCRdb called the multiplex PCR reads again in MiXCR, with one record for every CDR3 protein. The table shows about 480,000 distinct CDR3 sequences, with around a quarter occurring only once. The sequenced sample was blood. These receptors were obtained from a woman aged 25 to 39 with Graves' ophthalmopathy.

In its sample, this clonotype was seen many times. The chain is built from TRBV6-2 or TRBV6-3 and TRBJ1-5; tentatively, D is TRBD1 (5 bases). Deletions cut 8 bases from V and 5 bases from J, with 22 bases between. CDR1 and CDR2 from the germline V gene are MNHEY and SVGEGT. CDR3 length: 16 residues. The DNA for the CDR3 is TGTGCCAGCCAAAATCAACTTAGACAGCTTTATCAGCCCCAGCATTTT. Protein: CASQNQLRQLYQPQHF.

This clonotype has at least ten counts. One end of the junction fails to match germline, which may point to a read error. The chain joins TRBV28 to TRBJ2-7, with 11 bases fitting TRBD2. CDR1 MDHEN and CDR2 SYDVKM come from the germline V gene. This CDR3 contains 16 residues. This CDR3 reads CASSVSSGGSPYEKYF. The CDR3 nucleotides are TGTGCCAGCAGTGTCTCTAGCGGGGGGTCCCCCTACGAGAAGTACTTC.

The J gene is TRBJ2-7, the V gene TRBV20-1, with TRBD2 matching over 10 bases. The CDR3 extends over 15 amino acids. Germline lookup yields CDR1 DFQATT and CDR2 SNEGSKA (reference sequence). V lost 1 base to trimming and J lost 3 bases; unmatched junction nucleotides: 6. CDR3 sequence (DNA): TGCAGTGCTAGAGGAGCCGGGACTAGCGACTACGAGCAGTACTTC. Its translation: CSARGAGTSDYEQYF.

This clonotype has more than one count but fewer than ten. The chain joins TRBV5-4 to TRBJ1-1, with 10 bases aligning to TRBD1. The J segment lost 5 bases and the V segment lost 0 bases, leaving 4 bases of the junction unmatched. Germline lookup yields CDR1 SGHNT and CDR2 YYREEE (reference sequence). The CDR3 is made up of 15 amino acids. CDR3 loop: CASSLGDRGRTEAFF. CDR3 bases: TGTGCCAGCAGCTTGGGGGACAGGGGTCGTACTGAAGCTTTCTTT.

In this sample, this clonotype turned up once. The chain combines TRBV11-1 with TRBJ1-5; 10 bases are shared with TRBD1. CDR1 is SGHAT and CDR2 is FQDESV in the germline V gene (reference sequence). The V segment lost 0 bases and the J segment 2 bases; nucleotides outside the gene matches: 16. CDR3 length equals 21 residues. This CDR3 is CASSLAGPGQGSYSRNQPQHF. CDR3 nucleotides: TGTGCCAGCAGCTTAGCGGGACCGGGACAGGGGTCCTATTCGCGCAATCAGCCCCAGCATTTT.

There are many counts of this clonotype. One junction end does not reproduce the germline sequence, and a read error may be involved. The rearrangement links TRBV12-3 or TRBV12-4 to TRBJ1-1; a possible D gene is TRBD1 (6 bases). The CDR3 contains 14 residues. CDR3 sequence reads: CASSFRRGNTEALF. CDR3 coding DNA: TGTGCCAGCAGTTTTAGAAGGGGGAACACTGAAGCTCTCTTT.

This clonotype has ten or more counts. The chain recombines TRBV30 with TRBJ1-2; 9 bases agree with TRBD1. Looked up from germline, CDR1 is GTSNPN and CDR2 is SVGIG (reference sequence). The CDR3 is 12 amino acids. V lost 5 bases to trimming and J lost 6 bases; unmatched junction nucleotides: 4. The CDR3 protein is CAWGQGTHGYTF. In nucleotides, the CDR3 is TGTGCCTGGGGACAGGGGACTCATGGCTACACCTTC.

The V gene is TRBV12-3 or TRBV12-4, the J gene TRBJ1-1; no clear D. The CDR3 is 11 amino acids. Trimming took off 4 bases at V and 10 bases at J, with 10 bases between the two ends. CDR3: CASSSGPRAFF. CDR3 sequence (DNA): TGTGCCAGCAGTTCGGGCCCGCGAGCTTTCTTT.

This clonotype is a singleton in its sample. This chain uses TRBV20-1 with TRBJ2-7; maybe TRBD2 (5 bases). The CDR3 extends over 13 amino acids. The germline V gene encodes CDR1 DFQATT and CDR2 SNEGSKA (reference sequence). V lost 7 bases and J lost 2, with 15 bases in between. The DNA of the CDR3 is TGCAGTGGTACGGGATTGATGGCCTACGAGCAGTACTTC. Residues: CSGTGLMAYEQYF.

This clonotype was observed a handful of times. This chain uses TRBV27 with TRBJ2-2; 7 bases agree with TRBD1. Per the germline V gene, CDR1 is MNHEY and CDR2 is SMNVEV (reference sequence). J gave up 5 bases and V 5 bases, and 11 bases lay outside the gene matches. This CDR3 contains 16 residues. The CDR3 coding sequence is TGTGCCAGCAGTATTACAGGGGCCCCGAGGACCGGGGAGCTGTTTTTT. This translates into CASSITGAPRTGELFF.

This clonotype was picked up a small number of times. V gene TRBV6-5 combines with J gene TRBJ2-7; TRBD2 matches 7 bases. Germline V lookup: CDR1 MNHEY, CDR2 SVGAGI. The CDR3 is made up of 14 amino acids. The ends lost 3 bases at V and 3 bases at J; junction bases unmatched: 5. The CDR3 region is CASSYGLGIYEQYF. Here the CDR3 DNA reads TGTGCCAGCAGTTATGGACTAGGGATCTACGAGCAGTACTTC.

This clonotype was detected a few times. The CDR3 loop is CASSVEGGGAADTQYF. DNA of the CDR3: TGTGCCAGCAGCGTAGAGGGCGGGGGGGCCGCAGATACGCAGTATTTT. The chain uses TRBV9 and TRBJ2-3; 9 bases are a match to TRBD2. CDR3 length: 16 residues. Germline V lookup: CDR1 SGDLS, CDR2 YYNGEE. The ends lost 0 bases at V and 4 bases at J; junction bases unmatched: 6.

This clonotype was found a few times. The J gene is TRBJ2-7, the V gene TRBV7-8, with 8 bases aligning to TRBD2. This CDR3 is built from 16 residues. Per germline, CDR1 SGHVS and CDR2 FQNEAQ. V shed 4 bases and J 0 bases; nucleotides not matched to a gene: 8. The CDR3 sequence: CASSSGLAQSSYEQYF. The CDR3, as DNA: TGTGCCAGCAGCTCAGGACTAGCCCAAAGCTCCTACGAGCAGTACTTC.

This clonotype was picked up many times. The V and J genes are TRBV7-8 and TRBJ1-2; D might be TRBD1 (5 bases). V dropped 6 bases and J dropped 3 bases, with 11 bases sitting between them. The CDR3 spans 13 residues. CDR1 SGHVS and CDR2 FQNEAQ come from the germline V gene. DNA of the CDR3: TGTGCCAGCAGTTGGGGCAGGGACTATGGCTACACCTTC. It encodes CASSWGRDYGYTF.

This clonotype occurred many times. V and J are TRBV6-5 and TRBJ1-2; D ambiguous. The V end lost 2 bases, the J end lost 2 bases, and 12 bases lay between the germline ends. CDR3 size: 15 residues. Germline loops: CDR1 MNHEY, CDR2 SVGAGI. CDR3 sequence reads: CASSYGLGPNYGYTF. The CDR3 coding sequence is TGTGCCAGCAGTTACGGATTAGGACCAAACTATGGCTACACCTTC.

This clonotype showed up just a few times. This chain links TRBV18 with TRBJ2-5; D unclear. The CDR3 loop spans 13 amino acids. V dropped 5 bases and J dropped 0 bases, with 7 bases sitting between them. Germline CDR1 KGHSH, CDR2 LQKENI. The CDR3 protein is CASSTNHQETQYF. The CDR3, as DNA: TGTGCCAGCTCAACCAACCACCAAGAGACCCAGTACTTC.

The J gene is TRBJ2-3, the V gene TRBV15; no clear D. Germline-derived CDR1 and CDR2 are LNHNV and YYDKDF (reference sequence). The V and J ends lost 0 bases and 1 base respectively, with 11 bases between them. This CDR3 contains 16 residues. CDR3 sequence: CATSRDIRAGTDTQYF. Here the CDR3 DNA reads TGTGCCACCAGCAGAGATATAAGGGCCGGCACAGATACGCAGTATTTT.

This clonotype was seen repeatedly, ten times or more. The J gene is TRBJ1-1, the V gene TRBV4-2; no definite D call. V lost 2 bases, J lost 3 bases, and 10 bases lay in between. Germline values: CDR1 LGHNA, CDR2 YNFKEQ. CDR3 length equals 14 residues. The CDR3: CASSQIDTDTEAFF. The CDR3 nucleotides are TGTGCCAGCAGCCAAATAGACACTGACACTGAAGCTTTCTTT.

The V and J genes are TRBV12-3 or TRBV12-4 and TRBJ2-7; D might be TRBD1 (5 bases). Trimming pared 3 bases from V and 7 bases from J, leaving 16 bases between. This CDR3 comprises 14 residues. The CDR3 DNA is TGTGCCAGCAGTTTTCGGCAGGGTAGAATGGAGCAGTACTTC. This encodes CASSFRQGRMEQYF.